The 23 T cell receptor beta chains reported below all come from one sample, sequenced in a study of immune evolution from preneoplasia to lung adenocarcinoma. The assay was immunoSEQ multiplex PCR, and TCRdb's table has in-frame clones only and misses some. This repertoire shows over 14,000 clones, approximately 81% found once; its top ten account for approximately 4.2%. The material sequenced was FFPE minimally invasive lung adenocarcinoma tissue. Every receptor here comes from a person aged 70 to 85 with lung adenocarcinoma.

V gene TRBV11-3 combines with J gene TRBJ2-5; 7 positions agree with TRBD1. This CDR3 is 14 amino acids long. V shed 1 base, J shed 3 bases, and the junction held 2 bases outside the gene matches. Germline CDR1 and CDR2: SGHNT and YENEEA. CDR3 nucleotide sequence: TGTGCCAGCAGCTTAGGAGGGGGCAAAGAGACCCAGTACTTC. Protein: CASSLGGGKETQYF.

J is TRBJ2-7 and V is TRBV28, with 10 bases identical to TRBD1. CDR1 is MDHEN and CDR2 is SYDVKM in the germline V gene. CDR3 length: 17 amino acids. V gave up 5 bases and J gave up 2 bases; unmatched junction bases: 12. In DNA form, the CDR3 reads TGTGCCAGCAGTCCAGCCTCAATGGACAGGGGGGCCTACGAGCAGTACTTC. Amino acid sequence: CASSPASMDRGAYEQYF.

The chain employs TRBV29-1 and TRBJ2-7; TRBD1 matches 9 bases. Germline loops: CDR1 SQVTM, CDR2 ANQGSEA. The CDR3 has 15 amino acids. Losses at the gene ends were 4 bases for V and 3 bases for J; bases not matched to a gene: 10. The DNA for the CDR3 is TGCAGCGTTGTTCTCGGACAGGGGAGTTTCTACGAGCAGTACTTC. Its protein product is CSVVLGQGSFYEQYF.

The rearrangement joins TRBV2 to TRBJ1-4, with 8 bases that match TRBD1. V shed 6 bases and J 6 bases; nucleotides not matched to a gene: 3. Looked up from germline, CDR1 is SNHLY and CDR2 is FYNNEI. This CDR3 spans 13 amino acids. CDR3 residues: CASRRDRHEKLFF. As DNA, the CDR3 is TGTGCCAGCAGGAGGGACAGGCATGAAAAACTGTTTTTT. Combining the CDR3 with reference TRBV2 and TRBJ1-4 gives the whole variable domain EPEVTQTPSHQVTQMGQEVILRCVPISNHLYFYWYRQILGQKVEFLVSFYNNEISEKSEIFDDQFSVERPDGSNFTLKIRSTKLEDSAMYFCASRRDRHEKLFFGSGTQLSVL.

This rearrangement joins TRBV27 to TRBJ1-5; D may be TRBD1 (5 bases). This CDR3 is 17 amino acids long. V was cut by 5 bases and J by 7 bases, with 24 bases left in between. Germline CDR1 and CDR2: MNHEY and SMNVEV (reference sequence). The CDR3 sequence is CASSPFGAGQEHQPQHF. In DNA, the CDR3 is TGTGCCAGCAGTCCCTTTGGCGCAGGGCAGGAGCACCAGCCCCAGCATTTT.

CDR3 in DNA: TGCGCCAGCAGCCAAGAGGGGGCTGGGGACACCATATATTTT. Translating gives CASSQEGAGDTIYF. The rearrangement links TRBV4-1 to TRBJ1-3, with D possibly matching TRBD1 (6 bases). Trimming shortened V by 0 bases and J by 8 bases, and 11 bases separated the two germline ends. The CDR3 extends over 14 amino acids. Germline V gene sequence: CDR1 MGHRA, CDR2 YSYEKL.

The V and J genes are TRBV21-1 and TRBJ1-2; TRBD1 reflects the table's D call only, with no check against the DNA. TRBV21-1 is a known pseudogene. The CDR3 contains 17 residues. This CDR3 is CASSLLVTDRDGYGYTF. The CDR3 DNA sequence: TGTGCCAGCAGCCTCCTCGTTACCGACAGGGATGGCTATGGCTACACCTTC.

This sequence joins TRBV5-4 and TRBJ1-2; 12 bases align to TRBD1. Germline-derived CDR1 and CDR2 are SGHNT and YYREEE (reference sequence). This CDR3 region has 16 residues. Unmatched junction bases numbered 7, after V lost 2 bases and J lost 5 bases. CDR3 amino acids: CASSFFKGQGAYGYTF. The CDR3, as DNA: TGTGCCAGCAGCTTTTTCAAGGGACAGGGGGCGTATGGCTACACCTTC.

This chain uses TRBV28 with TRBJ2-7; perhaps TRBD1 as D (6 bases). The CDR3 runs to 13 residues. From germline, CDR1 is MDHEN and CDR2 SYDVKM. Trimming removed 6 bases from V and 4 bases from J, with 13 bases in between. DNA for the CDR3: TGTGCCAGCAGGCGACAGGTACCATACGAGCAGTACTTC. Protein: CASRRQVPYEQYF.

This chain links TRBV25-1 with TRBJ1-5; D perhaps matches TRBD1 (6 bases). Germline loops: CDR1 MGHDK, CDR2 SYGVNS. The CDR3 consists of 14 residues. V was cut by 7 bases and J by 4 bases, with 14 bases left in between. The CDR3: CASKRTAVNQPQHF. As DNA, the CDR3 is TGTGCCAGCAAGAGGACAGCTGTAAATCAGCCCCAGCATTTT.

V and J are TRBV5-8 and TRBJ2-5; 8 nucleotides match TRBD1. CDR1 is SGHTS, CDR2 YDEGEE, per germline. The CDR3 runs 14 residues. V dropped 0 bases and J dropped 7; count of bases not matched to a gene: 5. The CDR3 nucleotides are TGTGCCAGCAGCTTGGCCGGGACAGGTGGGACCCAGTACTTC. It is translated as CASSLAGTGGTQYF.

The chain is built from TRBV2 and TRBJ1-5; D call uncertain. Germline V lookup: CDR1 SNHLY, CDR2 FYNNEI. This CDR3 is 14 amino acids long. The V end lost 2 bases, the J end lost 0 bases, and 5 bases lay between the germline ends. The CDR3 region is CASSESSSNQPQHF. In DNA form, the CDR3 reads TGTGCCAGCAGTGAAAGTAGTAGCAATCAGCCCCAGCATTTT.

CDR3 sequence: CASSPGGQMNTEAFF. The CDR3 DNA is TGTGCCAGCAGCCCAGGGGGACAGATGAACACTGAAGCTTTCTTT. The V gene is TRBV9, the J gene TRBJ1-1, with 7 positions matching TRBD1. Trimming removed 4 bases from V and 0 bases from J; junction bases left unmatched: 6. This CDR3 has 15 residues. Germline CDR1 reads SGDLS; CDR2 reads YYNGEE. Variable domain in full (rest from reference TRBV9 and TRBJ1-1): DSGVTQTPKHLITATGQRVTLRCSPRSGDLSVYWYQQSLDQGLQFLIQYYNGEERAKGNILERFSAQQFPDLHSELNLSSLELGDSALYFCASSPGGQMNTEAFFGQGTRLTVV.

The chain joins TRBV30 to TRBJ1-1; D remains ambiguous. This CDR3 contains 12 residues. V was trimmed by 0 bases and J by 8 bases, leaving 10 bases between them. Looked up from germline, CDR1 is GTSNPN and CDR2 is SVGIG (reference sequence). Here the CDR3 DNA reads TGTGCCTGGAGTGTGGGTCCGGCAGAAGCTTTCTTT. Translated, it gives CAWSVGPAEAFF.

The chain joins TRBV7-9 to TRBJ1-3; the D gene is possibly TRBD1 (5 bases). Per germline, CDR1 SEHNR and CDR2 FQNEAQ (reference sequence). The CDR3 extends over 15 amino acids. V shed 5 bases and J shed 0 bases, with 11 bases lying between them. The CDR3 loop reads CASSTGRRSGNTIYF. The CDR3 DNA follows: TGTGCCAGCAGCACGGGACGCCGCTCTGGAAACACCATATATTTT.

This chain joins TRBV28 and TRBJ2-2, with TRBD1 identical over 8 bases. V gave up 7 bases and J gave up 2 bases; unmatched junction bases: 9. Germline V gene lookup returns CDR1 MDHEN and CDR2 SYDVKM. CDR3 length: 16 residues. This CDR3 reads CASTTLTGVNTGELFF. CDR3 coding DNA: TGTGCCAGCACGACCTTGACAGGGGTTAACACCGGGGAGCTGTTTTTT. The whole variable domain, remainder taken from reference TRBV28 and TRBJ2-2, is DVKVTQSSRYLVKRTGEKVFLECVQDMDHENMFWYRQDPGLGLRLIYFSYDVKMKEKGDIPEGYSVSREKKERFSLILESASTNQTSMYLCASTTLTGVNTGELFFGEGSRLTVL.

CDR3 residues: CASSAGLQETQYF. DNA of the CDR3: TGTGCCAGCAGTGCGGGACTTCAAGAGACCCAGTACTTC. The chain links TRBV6-1 to TRBJ2-5; a weak D match, TRBD2 (6 bases). The CDR3 loop spans 13 amino acids. The V gene lost 4 bases and the J gene lost 2 bases, with 8 bases spanning the gap. CDR1 and CDR2 (germline): MNHNS, SASEGT.

The chain recombines TRBV5-4 with TRBJ2-7; TRBD2 matches at 8 bases. Germline V CDR1 and CDR2: SGHNT, YYREEE (reference sequence). The CDR3 covers 15 residues. V trimming: 0 bases; J trimming: 2 bases; junction bases outside the gene matches: 4. The DNA for the CDR3 is TGTGCCAGCAGCTTGGGGATAGCGGGGACCTACGAGCAGTACTTC. It encodes CASSLGIAGTYEQYF.

V is TRBV27 and J is TRBJ1-2, with D hard to call. This CDR3 is built from 15 residues. The V gene's germline CDR1 is MNHEY and CDR2 SMNVEV (reference sequence). Trimming took off 5 bases at V and 8 bases at J, with 21 bases between the two ends. The CDR3 DNA reads as TGTGCCAGCAGTCCCACCCCTCGGGGATCGAGAGGCTACACCTTC. The encoded protein is CASSPTPRGSRGYTF.

This chain connects TRBV29-1 to TRBJ2-3, with no clear D. This CDR3 is 12 amino acids long. Germline CDR1 and CDR2: SQVTM and ANQGSEA. V was shortened by 4 bases and J by 4 bases, with 9 bases between the two germline ends. The CDR3 sequence: CSVVVTADTQYF. The DNA of the CDR3 is TGCAGCGTTGTTGTTACGGCAGATACGCAGTATTTT.

Worth noting for this clone: The same CDR3 is also encoded by other DNA sequences in this sample. The rearrangement uses TRBV2 and TRBJ2-6, with 7 nucleotides matching TRBD1. This CDR3 comprises 14 residues. Trimming removed 6 bases from V and 3 bases from J; junction bases left unmatched: 2. Germline V gene data show CDR1 as SNHLY and CDR2 as FYNNEI. The CDR3: CASRTGHGANVLTF. The CDR3, as DNA: TGTGCCAGCAGGACAGGGCATGGGGCCAACGTCCTGACTTTC.

The J gene is TRBJ1-6, the V gene TRBV28; no clear D gene. CDR1 and CDR2 from the germline V gene are MDHEN and SYDVKM. The length of the CDR3 is 14 residues. V shed 6 bases and J shed 2 bases, with 8 bases lying between them. CDR3 DNA sequence: TGTGCCAGCAGGGCGATTCCCTATAATTCACCCCTCCACTTT. Its translation is CASRAIPYNSPLHF.

The chain is built from TRBV30 and TRBJ1-4, with D perhaps TRBD1 (5 bases). The V gene's germline CDR1 is GTSNPN and CDR2 SVGIG (reference sequence). The CDR3 consists of 13 residues. V lost 3 bases to trimming and J lost 7 bases, with 12 bases between them. The CDR3 DNA reads TGTGCCTGGAGCTCAGGGCTGGGTGAAAAACTGTTTTTT. Translation gives CAWSSGLGEKLFF.